This T cell receptor beta chain came from a study of response to subunit inactivated influenza vaccine. Study findings and constraints: Few new T cells, the authors suggested, are recruited by each seasonal influenza vaccination.

TCRdb re-called the RT-PCR reads with MiXCR, one entry per CDR3 protein. The data hold over 400,000 distinct CDR3 sequences, with over 10% observed a single time. Germline lookup yields CDR1 SGHAT and CDR2 FQNNGV. The CDR3 length is 14 residues. Trimming shortened V by 0 bases and J by 6 bases, and 8 bases separated the two germline ends. About this clonotype: Its antigen is undetermined.

The TCR originated in a man between 45 and 60 years old who received an inactivated influenza vaccine. The V and J genes are TRBV11-2 and TRBJ2-2; no definite D call. This specimen consisted of PBMCs from blood, obtained around seven weeks after vaccination. CDR3 bases: TGTGCCAGCAGCTTAGAGGGCTTCTCCGGGGAGCTGTTTTTT. Translating gives CASSLEGFSGELFF.